The entry below describes one T cell receptor (beta chain). Its antigen is undetermined. Only in-frame clones appear in the TCRdb table, and some are missing; sequencing was by immunoSEQ multiplex PCR. Seen here are about 100,000 clones, 84% observed once, and the top ten hold more than 15%. The data are from a study of T cell responses to AZD1222 COVID-19 vaccine. Study conclusions and caveats: Sampling captured repertoires only after the peak T cell response. There were mostly white British donors and more females than males, and clonal diversity was possibly underestimated.

The source material was peripheral blood, sampled on day 0 of AZD1222 vaccination. The sequence was collected from an adult in good health.

The CDR3 protein is CASSRTDGQGNQPQHF. The DNA for the CDR3 is TGTGCCAGCAGCCGGACGGACGGACAGGGGAATCAGCCCCAGCATTTT. The chain employs TRBV7-9 and TRBJ1-5; 9 bases agree with TRBD1. The germline CDR1 and CDR2 sequences are SEHNR and FQNEAQ (reference sequence). V was clipped by 5 bases and J by 4 bases; unmatched bases: 9. This CDR3 has 16 residues.